This T cell receptor beta chain was captured by sequencing in a study of lung T cells in sarcoidosis with Löfgren's syndrome. Overall study findings and caveats: These T cells possibly recognize a putative, unidentified sarcoidosis-associated antigen.

This clonotype is categorized as medium-sized (0.01 to 0.1%). Its specificity is unknown. TCRdb re-called the reads through MiXCR, storing one row per CDR3 protein. The data show 900 to 1,400 distinct CDR3 sequences, about 28% seen once. CDR3 size: 14 residues. Trimming took off 0 bases at V and 4 bases at J, with 10 bases between the two ends. Germline lookup yields CDR1 SGHRS and CDR2 YFSETQ. The sequenced sample was CD4+ T cells from PBMCs. The chain recombines TRBV5-1 with TRBJ1-1; D is unresolved. This TCR came from a human donor with sarcoidosis (Löfgren's syndrome or another form), or a control subject (not recorded which). This CDR3 is CASSLDLGSTEAFF. The CDR3 region has the DNA TGCGCCAGCAGCTTGGATCTGGGGTCCACTGAAGCTTTCTTT.